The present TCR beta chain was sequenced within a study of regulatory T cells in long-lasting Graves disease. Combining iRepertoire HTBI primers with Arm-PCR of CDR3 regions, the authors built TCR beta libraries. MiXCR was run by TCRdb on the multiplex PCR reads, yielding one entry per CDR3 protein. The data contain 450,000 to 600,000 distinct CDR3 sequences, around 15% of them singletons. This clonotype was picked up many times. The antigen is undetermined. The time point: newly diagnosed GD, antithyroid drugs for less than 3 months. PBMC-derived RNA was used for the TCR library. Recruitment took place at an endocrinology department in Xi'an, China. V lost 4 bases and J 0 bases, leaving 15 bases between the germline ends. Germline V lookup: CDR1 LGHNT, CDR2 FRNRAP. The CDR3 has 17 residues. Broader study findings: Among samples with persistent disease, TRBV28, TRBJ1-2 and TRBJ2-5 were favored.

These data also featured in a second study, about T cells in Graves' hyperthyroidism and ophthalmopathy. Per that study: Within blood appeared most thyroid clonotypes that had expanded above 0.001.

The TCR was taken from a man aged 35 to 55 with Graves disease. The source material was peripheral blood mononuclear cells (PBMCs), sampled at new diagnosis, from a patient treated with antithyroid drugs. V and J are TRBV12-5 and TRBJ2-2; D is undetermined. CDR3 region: CASGSRLETSNTGELFF. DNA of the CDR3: TGTGCTAGTGGTTCCCGCCTAGAGACATCGAACACCGGGGAGCTGTTTTTT.